This TCR beta chain was identified during a study of T-cell reconstitution after alpha-beta-depleted transplantation in children. Regarding the study as a whole: T-cell numbers and diversity one year post-transplant derived largely from freshly generated T cells. High day-60 TCRbeta diversity in some patients came from surviving recipient T cells and thymic progenitors. Reportedly, roughly two months post-transplant, alpha-beta T cells arose from several hundred expanded graft clones.

Preparation of the TCRbeta library used unique molecular identifiers. MiXCR was run by TCRdb on the PCR reads, yielding one entry per CDR3 protein. The sample comprises 200,000 or so distinct CDR3 sequences, around 5.9% of which are singletons, and approximately 4.1% rests with the top ten. V was cut by 1 base and J by 5 bases, with 14 bases left in between. Germline CDR1 is SEHNR and CDR2 is FQNEAQ (reference sequence). This CDR3 spans 15 amino acids. This clonotype has just a few counts. Antigen: not known. This TCR derives from a girl less than two years old with combined immunodeficiency, due to receive a stem cell transplant. The chain recombines TRBV7-9 with TRBJ1-2; D is perhaps TRBD1 (6 bases). The sequencing here drew on PBMCs, taken before TCRalphabeta/CD19-depleted stem cell transplant. The DNA for the CDR3 is TGTGCCAGCAGCTTAGGACAGGCTACCTTATATGGCTACACCTTC. It translates to CASSLGQATLYGYTF. The entire variable domain, with the rest obtained from reference TRBV7-9 and TRBJ1-2, is as follows: DTGVSQNPRHKITKRGQNVTFRCDPISEHNRLYWYRQTLGQGPEFLTYFQNEAQLEKSRLLSDRFSAERPKGSFSTLEIQRTEQGDSAMYLCASSLGQATLYGYTFGSGTRLTVV.